This TCR beta chain is drawn from a study of cytomegalovirus exposure and HLA in healthy donors (dated 2017 in TCRdb). Concerning the study at large: In an earlier analysis of under 750 of the donors, roughly 300 Gb of sequence data and roughly 100 million unique TCR beta sequences from about 180 million T cells were reported. Donor age, sex, ethnicity and CMV serostatus were collected together with the repertoire data. High-throughput TCR immunosequencing, statistical association of individual TCRs with disease status, and machine learning were combined to predict cytomegalovirus infection status. All discovery cohort repertoires had been generated using a single sequencing platform. An earlier analysis of some 500 of the donors applied high-throughput TCR beta sequencing to assess whether each TCR beta V gene segment acted as functional or pseudogenic. Among around 400 genotyped donors of the cohort, an average of around 220,000 unique TCR beta nucleotide sequences was sequenced per donor, of which 15% to 20% were non-productive. Along with the approximately 650-subject first cohort, a separate validation cohort of around 120 different subjects was used. Rather than using new phenotypic data, the later analysis identified candidate immune exposures from TCR beta sequences and from how often those sequences occurred across donors. The study aimed to test whether cataloging public T cell receptors could reveal signatures of past pathogen exposure. Typing coverage differed by locus: A, B, C, DRB1 and DQB1 were typed in roughly 620-630 donors, DQA1 in about 510, DPA1 in 600 to 610, and DPB1 in roughly 450. Genome-wide SNP genotypes for about 65% of the 666 donors were used in a later genetic analysis, which treated that subset as a discovery cohort. To study patterns of TCR occurrence, a later analysis re-analyzed previously published TCR beta repertoires from several hundred donors and added high-resolution HLA genotyping. Because of strong linkage in the cohort, five DR-DQ haplotypes were treated as single units for association and clustering. Approximately 310 gigabases of sequencing data and tens of millions of unique TCR sequences were included in an early release covering several hundred HLA-typed donors. Using immunosequencing, the study profiled T cell repertoires from around 670 subjects and related those repertoires to cytomegalovirus serostatus. Both class I and class II loci were covered by HLA typing, at four-digit resolution. Among the roughly 380 genotyped donors, around 81% belonged to the genetic ancestry cluster associated with self-reported Caucasian donors.

Libraries came from the immunoSEQ multiplex PCR assay. The multiplex PCR relied on a mix of 60 forward primers for TCR Vbeta segments and 13 reverse primers for TCR Jbeta segments. Amplification of the CDR3 region of rearranged TCR beta genes was performed with a multiplex PCR assay on genomic DNA. The amplified TCR beta libraries were sequenced on the Illumina HiSeq System as 87-base-pair reads. On the study's bioinformatics: Across the 500 to 700 repertoires, a later analysis counted about 81 million unique TCR beta chains, 9.5 million to 13 million of which were shared by at least two donors. A nearest-neighbor algorithm error-corrected the raw reads and collapsed the reads into unique sequences, merging closely related sequences to remove PCR and sequencing errors. To assign V, D and J gene segments, CDR3 sequences were aligned to IMGT reference sequences. For a sequence to be retained, at least a six-nucleotide match to both a V gene segment and a J gene segment was required. A rearrangement counted as productive if the CDR3 had no stop codons and remained in frame with V and J, and every other rearrangement counted as non-productive. Following IMGT convention, CDR3 was defined as the stretch from the second conserved V-encoded cysteine up to the conserved J-encoded phenylalanine. The earlier analysis of approximately 590 of the donors excluded any sequence lacking an unambiguous match to a single V gene segment. In an earlier analysis of approximately 550 of the donors, V segments were called functional above 56.7% productive rearrangements and were called segregating when the between-donor standard deviation exceeded 5%. A statistical classification framework was built to diagnose cytomegalovirus status from the catalog of TCR beta chain sequences. In a later analysis, TCR nucleotide sequences were compared against IMGT/GENE-DB human TR gene sequences so that V and J genes could be assigned. The TCRdist pipeline was used in a later analysis to assign CDR3 sequences and most-parsimonious VDJ recombination scenarios. A later analysis defined each TCR beta chain by its CDR3 amino acid sequence plus V-gene family, and excluded reads lacking a unique V-gene family. As a way to deal with suspected cross-contamination and a sequencing artifact, a later analysis dropped 450 to 600 nucleotide sequences that were highly shared and had low generation probability. A later analysis calculated a clonal expansion index for each public chain from normalized within-repertoire ranks of inferred template counts. In a later analysis, generation probabilities were computed with a VDJ recombination model fitted to out-of-frame rearrangements, and the resulting probabilities were checked against IGoR. Hypergeometric tests were used in a later analysis to score TCR-TCR, TCR-HLA and TCR-CMV co-occurrence, with a repertoire-size bias correction applied to the TCR pairs. To estimate false discovery rates, a later analysis permuted the HLA or CMV assignments 20 times. In a later analysis, co-occurring TCRs were grouped using DBSCAN, with TCRdist sequence similarity added in when clustering inside HLA-allele-positive subsets. For co-occurrence clustering, repertoires with fewer than 30,000 or more than 120,000 public chains were excluded, along with four to six repertoires with anomalous nucleotide sharing. This immuneACCESS table, as held by TCRdb, lists in-frame sequences with V and J called but not all clones. Of the missing ones, under half trace to an unresolved V gene in checked studies; the others have no known cause. The DNA gave D and trimming, while V, J and clone size come from that table. The sample's records list around 150,000 clones. The ten top clones hold 1% to 1.5% of the sample.

The CDR3 covers 14 residues, taking in both the cysteine and the phenylalanine. Only the CDR3 DNA is retained, 42 bases long and in frame from the first base. The germline V gene specifies LGHNA as CDR1 and YNFKEQ as CDR2. The germline ends are 14 bases apart after V is trimmed by 6 bases and J by 6 bases. Summary of the overall study and its limitations: A later genetic analysis reported fewer N-insertions in productive TCRs among donors in an Asian-associated ancestry cluster than the approximately 670-donor mean. In a later analysis, around 17,000 TCR beta sequences were associated with specific HLA alleles at a false discovery rate of 0.05. In a later genetic analysis, a missense DCLRE1C variant was associated with V-gene and J-gene trimming of TCR beta chains, and the association was replicated in an independent cohort. Roughly uniform sequencing depth across donors was assumed in presence/absence analyses, although this assumption may not hold. Several of the top co-occurrence clusters appeared to be linked to parvovirus B19, influenza, CMV and Epstein-Barr virus, according to a later analysis. In an earlier analysis of around 600 of the donors, most TCR beta V segments were observed in productive rearrangements about 87% or about 30% of the time, broadly matching IMGT annotations. In vitro tests confirmed that a few of the cytomegalovirus-associated TCR beta chains recognize cytomegalovirus antigens. The study listed approximately 160 TCR beta chains as associated with cytomegalovirus. According to a later analysis, most CMV-associated TCR beta chains appeared to be HLA-restricted, and the HLA associations seemed to be driven largely by CMV exposure. Linkage disequilibrium might explain the correlated functional status among segregating V segments, but an unknown experimental factor could not be ruled out. While some public TCRs were present in many individuals, most TCR sequences turned up only very rarely across donors. In both the original and validation cohorts, the classifier was reported to diagnose cytomegalovirus status with high specificity and sensitivity. The authors suggested that the approach could potentially be extended to other disease states and immunological phenotypes. Compared with equally common non-associated chains, HLA-associated TCR beta chains in a later analysis were more clonally expanded and had lower generation probabilities. A further reported finding was that TCR beta sequences accurately predicted the HLA-A and HLA-B alleles for most subjects in the first cohort. The sequencing pipeline was judged likely to have produced a cluster of highly shared sequence variants as a technical artifact. HLA typing was unavailable for some donors at each locus, so association tests used only the typed subset. In a later analysis, TCR association rates were found to vary across HLA loci, with the most associated TCRs seen for DRB1 alleles and the fewest for HLA-C alleles. Roughly 15 rarely observed V segments, including chromosome 9 orphons, were excluded from the earlier analysis of about 610 of the donors because counts were too low. In this cohort, only TCR beta chains were sequenced, and detectable features were limited by the absence of alpha or paired-chain data. When HLA alleles, especially DR and DQ, strongly co-occurred, TCR associations were difficult to assign to individual alleles. CMV serostatus was the only immune exposure information available for the cohort. Some IMGT-functional V segments, including TRBV6-2 and TRBV6-3, could not be told apart with the 87-base-pair reads, so those segments were excluded.

The cohort was made up of around 720 healthy bone marrow donors. At the time of sampling, every cohort member was nominally healthy, though immune exposures that went unrecorded were likely present. The donor tested CMV seronegative, placing the donor among the 300 to 450 seronegative members of the cohort. A peripheral blood sample was collected from each donor, and TCR beta sequencing was performed on peripheral blood mononuclear cells. Genomic DNA extraction from the blood cell samples was performed with the Qiagen DNeasy Blood Extraction Kit. Details on this clone: Its antigen remains unidentified.

The V gene is TRBV4-2 and the J gene is TRBJ2-2; the D segment could be TRBD1, given 7 matching bases. Material: PBMCs. This clonotype was sampled from a woman in her sixties or seventies in good health and CMV-seronegative. The CDR3 amino acid sequence is: CASRTGRGAGELFF. The DNA sequence is as follows: TGTGCCAGCAGGACGGGCAGGGGGGCCGGGGAGCTGTTTTTT.